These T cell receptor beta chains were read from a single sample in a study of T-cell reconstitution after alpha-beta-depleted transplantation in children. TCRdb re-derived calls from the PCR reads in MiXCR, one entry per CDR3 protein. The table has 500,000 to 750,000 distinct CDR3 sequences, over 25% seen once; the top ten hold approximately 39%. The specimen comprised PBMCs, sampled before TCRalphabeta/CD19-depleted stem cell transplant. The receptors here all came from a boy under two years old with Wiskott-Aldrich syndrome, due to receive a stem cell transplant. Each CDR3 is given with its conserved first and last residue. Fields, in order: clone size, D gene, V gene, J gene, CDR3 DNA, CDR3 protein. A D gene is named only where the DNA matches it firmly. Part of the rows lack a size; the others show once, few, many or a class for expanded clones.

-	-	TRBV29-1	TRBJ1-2	TGCAGCGTTGGAGATACAGGGAGAAATGGCTACACCTTC	CSVGDTGRNGYTF
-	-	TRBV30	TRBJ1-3	TGTGCCTGGAGTGTACCCGGGGGCCCTGGAAACACCATATATTTT	CAWSVPGGPGNTIYF
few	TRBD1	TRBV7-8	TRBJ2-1	TGTGCCAGCAGCTGGCGACCGGGACAGGGGTACAATGAGCAGTTCTTC	CASSWRPGQGYNEQFF
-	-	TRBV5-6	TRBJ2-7	TGTGCCAGCAGCTTGTCCAGGGGAAGCACCGAGCAGTACTTC	CASSLSRGSTEQYF
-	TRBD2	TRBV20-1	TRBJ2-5	TGCAGTGCTAGGGGGACTAGCGGGAGTGGTGAGACCCAGTACTTC	CSARGTSGSGETQYF
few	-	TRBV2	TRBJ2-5	TGTGCCAGCAGTAAAACTAGCAGGGCGTACCAAGAGACCCAGTACTTC	CASSKTSRAYQETQYF
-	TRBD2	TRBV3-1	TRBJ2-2	TGTGCCAGCAGCCTCAAGTGGCTAGCGGGGGGAACCGGGGAGCTGTTTTTT	CASSLKWLAGGTGELFF
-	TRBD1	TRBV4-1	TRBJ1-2	TGCGCCAGCAGCCAAGAATGGACAACAGGGGCCCGAGGAAGCTACACCTTC	CASSQEWTTGARGSYTF
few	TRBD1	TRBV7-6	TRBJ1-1	TGTGCCAGCAGCTTACCCGAAGGGACAGAGAACACTGAAGCTTTCTTT	CASSLPEGTENTEAFF
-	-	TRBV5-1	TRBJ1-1	TGCGCCAGCAGCTCGACAGGTTCGGTCGAAGCTTTCTTT	CASSSTGSVEAFF
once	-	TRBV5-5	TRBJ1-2	TGTGCCAGCAGCTTTGGGGGATCTCTCGGCTACACCTTC	CASSFGGSLGYTF
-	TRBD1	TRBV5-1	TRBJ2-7	TGCGCCAGCAGCTCACGCCTGGACAGGCCCTACGAGCAGTACTTC	CASSSRLDRPYEQYF
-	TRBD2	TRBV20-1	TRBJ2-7	TGCAGTGCTGCGGGACTAGCGGGAGGCCGCATCTACGAGCAGTACTTC	CSAAGLAGGRIYEQYF
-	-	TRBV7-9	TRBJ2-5	TGTGCCAGCAGCTTACTCTTAGAGACCCAGTACTTC	CASSLLLETQYF
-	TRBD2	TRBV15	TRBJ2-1	TGTGCCACCGATCGGACGGGAGGTATCAATGAGCAGTTCTTC	CATDRTGGINEQFF
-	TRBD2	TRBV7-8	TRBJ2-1	TGTGCCAGCAGCTTCGGACTAGCGGGAGGCCGGAGCTCCTACAATGAGCAGTTCTTC	CASSFGLAGGRSSYNEQFF
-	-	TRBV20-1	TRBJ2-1	TGCAGTGCTAGTAGCGACCTGATTCAGTTCTTC	CSASSDLIQFF
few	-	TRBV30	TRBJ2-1	TGTGCCTGGGCCCGGAGCTCCTACAATGAGCAGTTCTTC	CAWARSSYNEQFF
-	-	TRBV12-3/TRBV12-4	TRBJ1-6	TGTGCCAGCAGTATCACGTCGGGAGGCTCACCCCTCCACTTT	CASSITSGGSPLHF
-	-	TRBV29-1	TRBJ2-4	TGCAGCGTGGGCCAGGGGACTGCCGCCAAAAACATTCAGTACTTC	CSVGQGTAAKNIQYF
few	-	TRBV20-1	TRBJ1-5	TGCAGTGCTAGAGATTTCAGGGGCCATAGCAATCAGCCCCAGCATTTT	CSARDFRGHSNQPQHF
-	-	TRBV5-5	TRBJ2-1	TGTGCCAGCAGCAGAGGCGCGAGGGGGAATGAGCAGTTCTTC	CASSRGARGNEQFF
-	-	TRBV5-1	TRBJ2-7	TGCGCCAGCAGCCCCTCCTTTAGCTCCTACGAGCAGTACTTC	CASSPSFSSYEQYF
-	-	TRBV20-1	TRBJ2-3	TGCAGTGCTATCGGGACCCCCACAGATACGCAGTATTTT	CSAIGTPTDTQYF
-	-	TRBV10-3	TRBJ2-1	TGTGCCATCGACGGAGACGGATACAATGAGCAGTTCTTC	CAIDGDGYNEQFF
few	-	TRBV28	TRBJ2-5	TGTGCCAGCAGTCTCGGGATGGAGACCCAGTACTTC	CASSLGMETQYF
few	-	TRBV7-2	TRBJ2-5	TGTGCCAGCAGCTTCAACAGGGGCGCGGGGGGCCAAGAGACCCAGTACTTC	CASSFNRGAGGQETQYF
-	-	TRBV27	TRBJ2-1	TGTGCCAGCAAGGGGGAGGGCCGTTACAATGAGCAGTTCTTC	CASKGEGRYNEQFF
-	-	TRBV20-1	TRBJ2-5	TGCAGTGCTAGAGGGACACCTCAAGAGACCCAGTACTTC	CSARGTPQETQYF
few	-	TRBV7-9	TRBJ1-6	TGTGCCAGCAGCCCCCCCGGGGAGGGCCCACCCCTCCACTTT	CASSPPGEGPPLHF
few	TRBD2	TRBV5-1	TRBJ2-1	TGCGCCAGCAGCTTGGCCCCTAGCGGGGCTGACAATGAGCAGTTCTTC	CASSLAPSGADNEQFF
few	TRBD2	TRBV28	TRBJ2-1	TGTGCGGAAAGCGGGAGGGCCCTCGGTGAGCAGTTCTTC	CAESGRALGEQFF
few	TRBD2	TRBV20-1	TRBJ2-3	TGCAGTGCTAGCTCTCTAGCGGGCAGCACAGATACGCAGTATTTT	CSASSLAGSTDTQYF
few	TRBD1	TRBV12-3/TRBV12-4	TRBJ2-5	TGTGCCAGCCGACCAGGGGGCCCCCAAGAGACCCAGTACTTC	CASRPGGPQETQYF
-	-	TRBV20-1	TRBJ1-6	TGCAGTGCTTTTTCCTTGGACAGCAGAGACAATTCACCCCTCCACTTT	CSAFSLDSRDNSPLHF
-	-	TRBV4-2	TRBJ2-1	TGTGCCAGCAGCCAAGGCGACGGCGAGCAGTTCTTC	CASSQGDGEQFF
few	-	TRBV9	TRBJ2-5	TGTGCCAGCAGCGTAGCTATCACGGGGGGCTTAGAGACCCAGTACTTC	CASSVAITGGLETQYF
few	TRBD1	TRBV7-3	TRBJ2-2	TGTGCCAGCAGCTTTGGGGGACAGGGCAGAACCGGGGAGCTGTTTTTT	CASSFGGQGRTGELFF
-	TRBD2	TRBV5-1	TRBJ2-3	TGCGCCAGCAGCTCTCGGGAGGTCCGCACAGATACGCAGTATTTT	CASSSREVRTDTQYF
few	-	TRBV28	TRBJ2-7	TGTGCCAGCAGTCGGGTGCCGTCCTACGAGCAGTACTTC	CASSRVPSYEQYF
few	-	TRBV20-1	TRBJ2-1	TGCAGTGCTGGGACAGCCGGACTAGTTTACAATGAGCAGTTCTTC	CSAGTAGLVYNEQFF
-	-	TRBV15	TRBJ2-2	TGTGCCACCAGCAGAGGTCAGGGAACGAACACCGGGGAGCTGTTTTTT	CATSRGQGTNTGELFF